This TCR beta chain was documented in a study of cytomegalovirus exposure and HLA in healthy donors. Across the study: In an earlier analysis, around 100 million unique TCR beta sequences were found from 150 million to 200 million T cells. Overall study results and limits: In a later analysis, the majority of CMV-associated beta chains seemingly showed HLA restriction.

Use of 60 Vbeta and 13 Jbeta primers characterized the PCR. Measured with immunoSEQ multiplex PCR; TCRdb has only the in-frame clones, and not every one. Among 60,000 to 70,000 clones, 60% to 80% were seen once, and the ten largest hold 7.8%. The CDR3 extends over 17 amino acids. V shed 1 base, J shed 0 bases, and the junction held 2 bases outside the gene matches. The germline V gene encodes CDR1 SGHVS and CDR2 FNYEAQ. This clone was seen only a few times. The antigen remains undetermined. The sample taken for sequencing was PBMCs. The rearrangement joins TRBV7-6 to TRBJ2-1, with 11 nucleotides matching TRBD2. This TCR derives from a man between 60 and 75 years old in good health and CMV-seropositive. CDR3 DNA: TGTGCCAGCAGCTTAGTCCTAGCGGGAGGCTCCTACAATGAGCAGTTCTTC. Translating it yields CASSLVLAGGSYNEQFF.